The rows below give T cell receptor beta chains drawn from one sample of a study of blood T cell repertoires in COVID-19. Produced via immunoSEQ multiplex PCR; TCRdb's table is partial and in-frame only. The sample has around 250,000 clones; approximately 83% are singletons. Sequences were obtained from PBMCs or T cells enriched from blood (not recorded which). These receptors came from a woman in her 50s who had recovered from COVID-19. The CDR3 runs from the conserved cysteine through the conserved F or W. Fields, in order: clone size, V gene, D gene, J gene, CDR3 protein, CDR3 DNA. The D gene is left open where the match is weak. Not every row has a clone size; where given, it reads once, few, many or a size class.

-	TRBV25-1	TRBD1	TRBJ1-1	CASSTLTGSTEAFF	TGTGCCAGCAGCACCTTGACAGGGTCCACTGAAGCTTTCTTT
-	TRBV24-1	TRBD1	TRBJ2-5	CATSLTGVETQYF	TGTGCCACCAGCCTAACAGGGGTGGAGACCCAGTACTTC
-	TRBV28	TRBD1	TRBJ1-2	CASSGGTGGYYGYTF	TGTGCCAGCAGTGGGGGGACAGGGGGCTACTATGGCTACACCTTC
-	TRBV5-1	-	TRBJ2-7	CASSGGQFVRHEQYF	TGCGCCAGCAGCGGCGGACAGTTTGTTCGACACGAGCAGTACTTC
-	TRBV28	TRBD1	TRBJ1-4	CASIKTRGEYEKLFF	TGTGCCAGCATTAAAACCAGGGGGGAGTATGAAAAACTGTTTTTT
-	TRBV13	TRBD2	TRBJ2-3	CASSTRLAGALDTQYF	TGTGCCAGCAGCACGAGACTAGCGGGAGCTTTAGATACGCAGTATTTT
-	TRBV7-3	-	TRBJ2-3	CASSFGQGSMNTQYF	TGTGCCAGCAGCTTCGGCCAGGGATCCATGAATACGCAGTATTTT
-	TRBV9	-	TRBJ1-1	CASRPGGTSWSEAFF	TGTGCCAGCAGACCTGGGGGGACCTCATGGAGTGAAGCTTTCTTT
-	TRBV2	-	TRBJ2-7	CASSVARVGTYEQYF	TGTGCCAGCAGTGTTGCCAGGGTTGGGACCTACGAGCAGTACTTC
-	TRBV4-1	-	TRBJ2-1	CASSLPARIFNNEQFF	TGCGCCAGCAGCCTCCCCGCCAGAATCTTTAACAATGAGCAGTTCTTC
-	TRBV18	TRBD1	TRBJ2-7	CASSDDRGLKEQYF	TGTGCCAGCTCAGACGACAGGGGGCTGAAAGAGCAGTACTTC
few	TRBV28	-	TRBJ1-1	CASTGGFGTEAFF	TGTGCCAGCACGGGGGGCTTTGGCACTGAAGCTTTCTTT
few	TRBV20-1	TRBD1	TRBJ1-1	CSASGQGAPGNTEAFF	TGCAGTGCTAGTGGCCAGGGGGCGCCCGGGAACACTGAAGCTTTCTTT
-	TRBV5-1	-	TRBJ2-3	CASRLVAEFTDTQYF	TGCGCCAGCAGGTTGGTAGCAGAGTTCACAGATACGCAGTATTTT
-	TRBV5-6	-	TRBJ2-7	CASSLLGRPYEQYF	TGTGCCAGCAGCTTGTTGGGCAGACCCTACGAGCAGTACTTC
once	TRBV3-1/TRBV3-2	TRBD1	TRBJ1-4	CASSRGQGYFQKLFF	TGTGCCAGCAGCCGAGGACAGGGTTATTTCCAGAAACTGTTTTTT
-	TRBV11-2	TRBD2	TRBJ2-1	CASSLNWGSGSNEQFF	TGTGCCAGCAGCTTAAACTGGGGGAGCGGGAGCAATGAGCAGTTCTTC
-	TRBV28	-	TRBJ1-5	CASSAGTRLWPQHF	TGTGCCAGCAGTGCTGGGACACGGCTTTGGCCCCAGCATTTT
-	TRBV27	-	TRBJ1-1	CASSLSFRVGTEAFF	TGTGCCAGCAGTTTATCATTCAGGGTGGGGACTGAAGCTTTCTTT
-	TRBV2	-	TRBJ2-7	CASKGHPLEQYF	TGTGCCAGCAAGGGACATCCCCTCGAGCAGTACTTC
-	TRBV20-1	-	TRBJ1-2	CSASIQGRGYTF	TGCAGTGCTAGTATACAGGGAAGGGGCTACACCTTC
-	TRBV6-5	TRBD1	TRBJ2-7	CASSPRDRTREQYF	TGTGCCAGCAGCCCAAGGGACAGAACGAGGGAGCAGTACTTC
-	TRBV28	-	TRBJ1-5	CASRQLNSNQPQHF	TGTGCCAGCAGACAGCTGAATAGCAATCAGCCCCAGCATTTT
-	TRBV9	-	TRBJ1-1	CASSVVPDTEAFF	TGTGCCAGCAGCGTAGTCCCGGACACTGAAGCTTTCTTT
-	TRBV7-9	TRBD1	TRBJ2-1	CASSPDRGAYNEQFF	TGTGCCAGCAGCCCCGACAGGGGAGCCTACAATGAGCAGTTCTTC
-	TRBV27	-	TRBJ2-2	CASKRLGVENTGELFF	TGTGCCAGCAAACGGCTAGGGGTCGAGAACACCGGGGAGCTGTTTTTT
-	TRBV12-5	-	TRBJ1-2	CASGLVLSNRALGYTF	TGTGCTAGTGGTTTGGTATTATCGAACAGGGCCCTCGGCTACACCTTC
once	TRBV6-6	TRBD2	TRBJ2-2	CASSRALEVAGQHANTGELFF	TGTGCCAGCAGCCGCGCCTTAGAGGTAGCGGGGCAACACGCGAACACCGGGGAGCTGTTTTTT
once	TRBV7-6	-	TRBJ2-1	CASSLGSSQVYEQFF	TGTGCCAGCAGCCTCGGGAGTTCCCAAGTCTATGAGCAGTTCTTC
-	TRBV28	-	TRBJ2-7	CASSTDRSQGYEQYF	TGTGCCAGCAGTACCGACAGATCCCAAGGGTACGAGCAGTACTTC
-	TRBV6-5	TRBD2	TRBJ2-7	CASIFGGGPYEQYF	TGTGCCAGCATCTTCGGGGGAGGGCCGTACGAGCAGTACTTC
once	TRBV7-2	-	TRBJ2-4	CASSLDGKNIQYF	TGTGCCAGCAGCTTAGACGGCAAAAACATTCAGTACTTC
-	TRBV2	-	TRBJ1-1	CASSENAGLATEAFF	TGTGCCAGCAGTGAAAATGCGGGTTTAGCCACTGAAGCTTTCTTT
-	TRBV18	TRBD2	TRBJ2-3	CASSPPWLAGPDTQYF	TGTGCCAGCTCACCACCGTGGCTAGCGGGGCCCGATACGCAGTATTTT
once	TRBV9	-	TRBJ2-3	CASSSEMGGPADTQYF	TGTGCCAGCAGCTCAGAAATGGGGGGGCCTGCAGATACGCAGTATTTT
-	TRBV27	-	TRBJ2-1	CASSSFNLDRNNEQFF	TGTGCCAGCAGTTCCTTTAACCTAGACAGGAACAATGAGCAGTTCTTC
-	TRBV5-5	-	TRBJ2-3	CASSSRVRGSSTDTQYF	TGTGCCAGCAGCTCGCGTGTCCGGGGGAGTAGCACAGATACGCAGTATTTT
-	TRBV27	-	TRBJ1-1	CASSFRGDLNTEAFF	TGTGCCAGCAGTTTTCGGGGAGACCTGAACACTGAAGCTTTCTTT
-	TRBV27	-	TRBJ2-1	CASSLSLVNEQFF	TGTGCCAGCAGTTTATCCCTAGTCAATGAGCAGTTCTTC
few	TRBV5-1	TRBD1	TRBJ1-2	CASSLAGTGGEGYTF	TGCGCCAGCAGCTTGGCGGGGACAGGGGGCGAGGGCTACACCTTC
-	TRBV27	-	TRBJ2-5	CATRGAEGTQETQYF	TGTGCAACGCGCGGAGCGGAGGGGACCCAAGAGACCCAGTACTTC
-	TRBV3-1/TRBV3-2	TRBD1	TRBJ1-2	CASSLTGQKSSYTF	TGTGCCAGCAGCCTAACGGGACAGAAGTCTAGCTACACCTTC
-	TRBV5-1	TRBD1	TRBJ1-2	CASSWDRVAYGYTF	TGCGCCAGCAGCTGGGACAGGGTGGCCTATGGCTACACCTTC
-	TRBV2	TRBD1	TRBJ1-1	CASRGDRDGEAFF	TGTGCCAGCAGAGGAGACAGGGACGGTGAAGCTTTCTTT
many	TRBV27	-	TRBJ1-6	CASSSSLYNSPLHF	TGTGCCAGCAGTTCCAGTCTCTATAATTCACCCCTCCACTTT
-	TRBV3-1/TRBV3-2	-	TRBJ2-1	CASSQDSGHNEQFF	TGTGCCAGCAGCCAAGACAGCGGTCACAATGAGCAGTTCTTC
-	TRBV7-6	TRBD2	TRBJ2-7	CASSTHPPPSGATWYEQYF	TGTGCCAGCAGCACCCATCCCCCTCCTAGCGGGGCAACGTGGTACGAGCAGTACTTC